The next 21 T cell receptor beta chains were all read from a single sample in a study of T cell responses to AZD1222 COVID-19 vaccine (dated by TCRdb to the early 2020s). What the time point label conveys for this sample: baseline before first vaccination. Preparation of the library involved the immunoSEQ multiplex PCR assay. The table comes from immuneACCESS by way of TCRdb, which keeps in-frame sequences with V and J called. Part of the clones is missing from these tables; in studies checked, under half for an unresolved V gene and the rest for unknown reasons. Across this sample there are about 100,000 clones, with 88% seen only once. About 1.8% of the sample lies in the top ten. Sequenced here: peripheral blood, sampled on day 0 of AZD1222 vaccination. These receptors were taken from an adult in good health.

This chain connects TRBV4-3 to TRBJ2-3; TRBD2 aligns across 10 bases. From germline, CDR1 is LGHNA and CDR2 YSLEER. The CDR3 sequence is 17 residues long. The V and J ends lost 0 bases and 4 bases, in that order; junction bases with no gene match: 7. The CDR3 DNA sequence: TGCGCCAGCAGCCAAGATGGCGCTAGCGGGAGACCAGATACGCAGTATTTT. It is translated as CASSQDGASGRPDTQYF.

V gene TRBV19 combines with J gene TRBJ1-5; no reliable D call. There are 16 residues in the CDR3. The germline V and J ends were trimmed by 3 bases and 0 bases, with 12 bases remaining between them. Germline V gene sequence: CDR1 LNHDA, CDR2 SQIVND (reference sequence). For the CDR3, the DNA is TGTGCCAGTAGTATGCGGCAGCTATATAGCAATCAGCCCCAGCATTTT. Translation gives CASSMRQLYSNQPQHF.

The chain joins TRBV11-3 to TRBJ2-5, with D maybe TRBD2 (6 bases). The CDR3 runs to 19 residues. The germline V and J ends were trimmed by 3 bases and 4 bases, with 27 bases remaining between them. Germline V CDR1 and CDR2: SGHNT, YENEEA. Here the CDR3 reads CASSFGAWVGQGRRETQYF. In nucleotides, the CDR3 is TGTGCCAGCAGCTTTGGGGCCTGGGTCGGACAAGGGAGGCGAGAGACCCAGTACTTC. Filled out from reference TRBV11-3 and TRBJ2-5, the complete variable domain reads EAGVVQSPRYKIIEKKQPVAFWCNPISGHNTLYWYLQNLGQGPELLIRYENEEAVDDSQLPKDRFSAERLKGVDSTLKIQPAELGDSAVYLCASSFGAWVGQGRRETQYFGPGTRLLVL.

Concerning this clone itself: The germline gene is not matched at one end of the junction; a read error may be the cause. This rearrangement joins TRBV19 to TRBJ1-1; 7 bases are a match to TRBD1. Germline V CDR1 and CDR2: LNHDA, SQIVND (reference sequence). CDR3 length equals 13 residues. The CDR3 sequence: CASSINGQATPEF. CDR3 nucleotides: TGTGCCAGTAGTATAAATGGACAGGCGACACCGGAATTT.

There are a few counts of this clone. The J gene is TRBJ2-1, the V gene TRBV29-1, with 9 bases aligning to TRBD2. The CDR3 consists of 15 residues. Germline V gene sequence: CDR1 SQVTM, CDR2 ANQGSEA. J gave up 2 bases and V 6 bases, and 8 bases lay outside the gene matches. The CDR3 region has the DNA TGCAGCGTATTTGATAGCGGGAGAGCCTACAATGAGCAGTTCTTC. Translation gives CSVFDSGRAYNEQFF.

The chain carries TRBV7-2 and TRBJ1-5, with D hard to call. The CDR3 totals 15 residues. Germline assignment: CDR1 SGHTA and CDR2 FQGNSA. The ends were cut back, 5 bases at V and 0 bases at J, with 11 bases in the middle. CDR3 DNA sequence: TGTGCCAGCAGCCTATCTGGGTATAGCAATCAGCCCCAGCATTTT. It is translated as CASSLSGYSNQPQHF.

This clone has just a few counts. The rearrangement uses TRBV6-2 or TRBV6-3 and TRBJ2-6, with D possibly called TRBD1 or TRBD2 (6 bases each). V lost 2 bases and J lost 0, with 11 bases in between. This CDR3 region has 17 residues. CDR1 and CDR2 from the germline V gene are MNHEY and SVGEGT. The CDR3 bases are TGTGCCAGCAGTTACGGGGGGCGCCCCTCTGGGGCCAACGTCCTGACTTTC. Amino acids: CASSYGGRPSGANVLTF.

This clone was recorded only once. This chain connects TRBV7-2 to TRBJ2-3, with D unresolved. Germline CDR1 is SGHTA and CDR2 is FQGNSA. V lost 5 bases and J 4 bases, leaving 10 bases between the germline ends. CDR3 length: 13 residues. The chain's CDR3 is CASSPFGPDTQYF. The CDR3 coding sequence is TGTGCCAGCAGCCCGTTCGGGCCAGATACGCAGTATTTT.

This chain joins TRBV6-5 and TRBJ2-5, with D uncertain. Per the germline V gene, CDR1 is MNHEY and CDR2 is SVGAGI. There are 12 residues in the CDR3. The V end lost 6 bases, the J end lost 1 base, and 6 bases lay between the germline ends. The CDR3 region is CASSLPQETQYF. The CDR3, as DNA: TGTGCCAGCAGCCTACCCCAAGAGACCCAGTACTTC.

V usage is TRBV5-1 and J usage is TRBJ2-5, with D unresolved. V lost 0 bases and J 3 bases, leaving 6 bases between the germline ends. CDR3 size: 13 residues. The germline CDR1 and CDR2 sequences are SGHRS and YFSETQ. The chain's CDR3 is CASSLVPEETQYF. DNA of the CDR3: TGCGCCAGCAGCTTGGTTCCGGAAGAGACCCAGTACTTC.

The J gene is TRBJ2-7, the V gene TRBV6-5; 7 bases map to TRBD1. J was trimmed by 3 bases and V by 4 bases; bases with no gene match: 9. The CDR3 runs 15 residues. The germline V gene encodes CDR1 MNHEY and CDR2 SVGAGI. The CDR3 DNA reads TGTGCCAGCAGTTCTGAGGGGGCGAAATTCTACGAGCAGTACTTC. Its protein is CASSSEGAKFYEQYF.

V gene TRBV9 combines with J gene TRBJ1-3, with D perhaps matching TRBD1 (6 bases). The V gene's germline CDR1 is SGDLS and CDR2 YYNGEE. The CDR3 runs to 15 residues. V lost 2 bases, J lost 0 bases, and 9 bases lay in between. The CDR3 DNA follows: TGTGCCAGCAGCGTCTCAGGGGACTCTGGAAACACCATATATTTT. This translates into CASSVSGDSGNTIYF.

The V call is TRBV5-1, the J call TRBJ1-5, with 10 positions matching TRBD1. V lost 4 bases, J lost 0 bases, and 13 bases stayed unmatched. Germline V gene sequence: CDR1 SGHRS, CDR2 YFSETQ. The CDR3 is 19 residues long. The CDR3 here is CASSRGPRQGAISNQPQHF. The CDR3 nucleotides read TGCGCCAGCAGCCGCGGCCCCCGACAGGGGGCCATTAGCAATCAGCCCCAGCATTTT.

The chain has TRBV7-9 and TRBJ2-7, with D possibly being TRBD1 (5 bases). V lost 3 bases, J lost 5 bases, and 11 bases lay in between. Germline CDR1 SEHNR, CDR2 FQNEAQ (reference sequence). This CDR3 has 13 residues. CDR3 region: CASSFSGHDEQYF. CDR3 in DNA: TGTGCCAGCAGCTTTTCTGGACACGACGAGCAGTACTTC.

The chain combines TRBV2 with TRBJ2-2; possibly TRBD1 for D (6 bases). This CDR3 region has 14 residues. Trimming left V 2 bases short and J 7 bases short, with 11 bases between. Germline CDR1 SNHLY, CDR2 FYNNEI. The CDR3 DNA reads as TGTGCCAGCAGTGAACAGGGGTGGGACGGGGAGCTGTTTTTT. It translates to CASSEQGWDGELFF. The complete variable domain, with remaining parts taken from reference TRBV2 and TRBJ2-2, reads EPEVTQTPSHQVTQMGQEVILRCVPISNHLYFYWYRQILGQKVEFLVSFYNNEISEKSEIFDDQFSVERPDGSNFTLKIRSTKLEDSAMYFCASSEQGWDGELFFGEGSRLTVL.

This chain connects TRBV10-3 to TRBJ2-1, with a tentative D call TRBD2 (5 bases). CDR1 is ENHRY and CDR2 is SYGVKD in the germline V gene. Trimming left V 8 bases short and J 10 bases short, with 12 bases between. The CDR3 consists of 11 residues. The chain's CDR3 is CAIGKEREQFF. For the CDR3, the DNA is TGTGCCATCGGGAAAGAGCGGGAGCAGTTCTTC.

The J gene is TRBJ2-1, the V gene TRBV7-8, with 8 bases matching TRBD1. The CDR3 contains 15 residues. Germline CDR1 reads SGHVS; CDR2 reads FQNEAQ. J lost 4 bases, V lost 5 bases, and 7 bases had no gene match. CDR3 coding DNA: TGTGCCAGCAGCATGTCCCGGGACAGGTACAATGAGCAGTTCTTC. Protein product: CASSMSRDRYNEQFF.

The chain uses TRBV12-3 or TRBV12-4 and TRBJ1-1; D unresolved. This CDR3 has 13 amino acids. Trimming shortened V by 3 bases and J by 0 bases, and 5 bases separated the two germline ends. The CDR3 protein is CASSFQMNTEAFF. CDR3 bases: TGTGCCAGCAGTTTTCAGATGAACACTGAAGCTTTCTTT.

This chain links TRBV9 with TRBJ2-1; 8 bases match TRBD2. The CDR3 consists of 16 residues. Looked up from germline, CDR1 is SGDLS and CDR2 is YYNGEE. V gave up 0 bases and J gave up 4 bases; unmatched junction bases: 6. The CDR3 region is CASSVESGLVYNEQFF. The CDR3 region has the DNA TGTGCCAGCAGCGTAGAATCGGGACTAGTTTACAATGAGCAGTTCTTC.

V gene TRBV21-1 combines with J gene TRBJ2-7; the table's D call, TRBD1, was not checked against the DNA. TRBV21-1 is a documented pseudogene. The CDR3 runs 16 residues. CDR3 nucleotide sequence: TGTGCCAGCAGCAAAACCCCCGGGACAGATAATTACGAGCAGTACTTC. Protein: CASSKTPGTDNYEQYF.

CDR3 residues: CASSLDSAYEQYF. CDR3 DNA: TGTGCCAGCAGCCTCGACAGTGCCTACGAGCAGTACTTC. This chain connects TRBV14 to TRBJ2-7; a weak D match, TRBD1 (5 bases). V dropped 4 bases and J dropped 2 bases, with 9 bases sitting between them. Looked up from germline, CDR1 is SGHDN and CDR2 is FVKESK. The CDR3 has 13 amino acids. The whole variable domain, filled in from reference TRBV14 and TRBJ2-7, reads EAGVTQFPSHSVIEKGQTVTLRCDPISGHDNLYWYRRVMGKEIKFLLHFVKESKQDESGMPNNRFLAERTGGTYSTLKVQPAELEDSGVYFCASSLDSAYEQYFGPGTRLTVT.